Listed below are T cell receptor beta chains from one sample, sequenced in a study of Ad26.COV2.S vaccination and SARS-CoV-2 variants. Clones were sequenced by immunoSEQ multiplex PCR, and TCRdb holds only the in-frame ones, with some missing. The data contain some 480,000 clones, 87% of them singletons. Material: peripheral blood, obtained in a trial of Ad26.COV2.S vaccine versus placebo. The receptors here all came from a person between 18 and 65 years old who received the Ad26.COV2.S COVID-19 vaccine or a placebo. CDR3s include the opening cysteine and the closing phenylalanine or tryptophan. A D gene is named only where the DNA matches it firmly. For some rows the clone size is stated as once, few or many, or as a class when expanded; others skip it.

J: TRBJ1-1; D: .; V: TRBV6-2/TRBV6-3; size: .; CDR3: CASSYGARAFF; DNA: TGTGCCAGCAGTTACGGGGCGAGGGCTTTCTTT
J: TRBJ2-1; D: .; V: TRBV30; size: .; CDR3: CAWRLTAYNEQFF; DNA: TGTGCCTGGAGGTTGACAGCCTACAATGAGCAGTTCTTC
J: TRBJ1-1; D: .; V: TRBV5-1; size: .; CDR3: CASRAGSRTGTEAFF; DNA: TGCGCCAGCAGGGCCGGGAGTCGGACGGGCACTGAAGCTTTCTTT
J: TRBJ1-4; D: .; V: TRBV11-2; size: few; CDR3: CASSWGPREKLFF; DNA: TGTGCCAGCAGCTGGGGCCCGAGGGAAAAACTGTTTTTT
J: TRBJ1-1; D: TRBD1; V: TRBV27; size: .; CDR3: CASTRQGGEAFF; DNA: TGTGCCAGCACTCGACAGGGGGGGGAAGCTTTCTTT
J: TRBJ2-5; D: .; V: TRBV6-5; size: once; CDR3: CASSTYRQETQYF; DNA: TGTGCCAGCAGTACTTACAGGCAGGAGACCCAGTACTTC
J: TRBJ2-1; D: TRBD1; V: TRBV5-1; size: .; CDR3: CASSTTPDRGEQFF; DNA: TGCGCCAGCAGCACCACCCCGGACAGGGGCGAGCAGTTCTTC
J: TRBJ1-1; D: .; V: TRBV7-9; size: .; CDR3: CASSPLGGVVAMNTEAFF; DNA: TGTGCCAGCAGCCCCTTGGGGGGGGTGGTCGCGATGAACACTGAAGCTTTCTTT
J: TRBJ2-7; D: .; V: TRBV6-5; size: .; CDR3: CASSYSGRRGSYEQYF; DNA: TGTGCCAGCAGTTACTCAGGGCGCAGGGGTTCCTACGAGCAGTACTTC
J: TRBJ2-1; D: .; V: TRBV7-8; size: once; CDR3: CASSPLTNNEQFF; DNA: TGTGCCAGCAGCCCCCTGACTAACAATGAGCAGTTCTTC
J: TRBJ2-4; D: .; V: TRBV28; size: .; CDR3: CASSFRQGNKNIQYF; DNA: TGTGCCAGCAGTTTCAGGCAGGGGAACAAAAACATTCAGTACTTC
J: TRBJ2-1; D: .; V: TRBV30; size: .; CDR3: CAWRDPGTTYNEQFF; DNA: TGTGCCTGGAGGGACCCCGGGACAACTTACAATGAGCAGTTCTTC
J: TRBJ2-1; D: .; V: TRBV11-1; size: .; CDR3: CASSHGASEMYNEQFF; DNA: TGTGCCAGCAGCCATGGCGCGTCCGAAATGTACAATGAGCAGTTCTTC
J: TRBJ2-4; D: .; V: TRBV2; size: once; CDR3: CASSEAEAPLDIQYF; DNA: TGTGCCAGCAGTGAAGCGGAGGCTCCCCTGGACATTCAGTACTTC
J: TRBJ1-5; D: TRBD1; V: TRBV28; size: .; CDR3: CASSSDRGGSNQPQHF; DNA: TGTGCCAGCAGTTCAGACAGGGGAGGGAGCAATCAGCCCCAGCATTTT
J: TRBJ2-3; D: TRBD2; V: TRBV18; size: .; CDR3: CASSPPRLAGSPIGQYF; DNA: TGTGCCAGCTCACCTCCGCGACTAGCGGGATCCCCTATTGGGCAGTATTTT
J: TRBJ1-3; D: .; V: TRBV28; size: .; CDR3: CASSLGGAVGNTIYF; DNA: TGTGCCAGCAGTTTAGGGGGGGCAGTAGGAAACACCATATATTTT
J: TRBJ2-1; D: TRBD2; V: TRBV5-1; size: .; CDR3: CASSSISGMSSYNEQFF; DNA: TGCGCCAGCAGCTCAATTAGCGGGATGAGCTCCTACAATGAGCAGTTCTTC
J: TRBJ1-2; D: TRBD1; V: TRBV7-8; size: few; CDR3: CASSLTRGPVNGYTF; DNA: TGTGCCAGCAGCTTAACGAGGGGGCCTGTCAATGGCTACACCTTC
J: TRBJ1-6; D: TRBD1; V: TRBV30; size: .; CDR3: CAWNEGDSNSPLHF; DNA: TGTGCCTGGAACGAGGGGGACAGCAATTCACCCCTCCACTTT
J: TRBJ1-2; D: .; V: TRBV10-3; size: .; CDR3: CAISNTTGNYGYTF; DNA: TGTGCCATCAGTAATACTACAGGGAACTATGGCTACACCTTC
J: TRBJ2-1; D: TRBD2; V: TRBV3-1/TRBV3-2; size: .; CDR3: CASSQDPAGPNNEQFF; DNA: TGTGCCAGCAGCCAAGATCCAGCGGGGCCAAACAATGAGCAGTTCTTC
J: TRBJ2-5; D: .; V: TRBV29-1; size: .; CDR3: CSVVRGGETQYF; DNA: TGCAGCGTTGTTAGGGGCGGGGAGACCCAGTACTTC
J: TRBJ1-1; D: .; V: TRBV15; size: .; CDR3: CATSRARQVNTEAFF; DNA: TGTGCCACCAGCAGAGCCCGACAGGTGAACACTGAAGCTTTCTTT
J: TRBJ2-1; D: TRBD2; V: TRBV6-2/TRBV6-3; size: .; CDR3: CASSTPGTSGGNEQFF; DNA: TGTGCCAGCAGTACCCCCGGGACTAGCGGGGGAAATGAGCAGTTCTTC
J: TRBJ1-3; D: .; V: TRBV5-1; size: .; CDR3: CASSLWNGNTIYF; DNA: TGCGCCAGCAGCTTGTGGAACGGAAACACCATATATTTT
J: TRBJ2-6; D: .; V: TRBV5-4; size: .; CDR3: CASSLAASGANVLTF; DNA: TGTGCCAGCAGCTTGGCAGCCTCTGGGGCCAACGTCCTGACTTTC
J: TRBJ1-4; D: TRBD1; V: TRBV6-5; size: .; CDR3: CASSQDRGFEKLFF; DNA: TGTGCCAGCAGTCAGGACAGGGGGTTTGAAAAACTGTTTTTT
J: TRBJ2-7; D: TRBD2; V: TRBV29-1; size: .; CDR3: CSATSGPFEQYF; DNA: TGCAGCGCAACTAGCGGCCCCTTCGAGCAGTACTTC